What follows are 4 T cell receptor beta chains derived from one specimen sequenced in a study of monozygotic twins with inflammatory bowel disease. No DNA is given; TCRdb re-called the 5' RACE reads and lists each CDR3 protein once. This sample contains 200,000 to 250,000 distinct CDR3 sequences. The source material was blood. These receptors all come from a human donor with ulcerative colitis or Crohn's disease, or a healthy co-twin of an affected twin (not recorded which).

The chain has TRBV7-2 and TRBJ2-7; checking the TCRdb D call of TRBD2 is not possible without DNA. The CDR3 is 13 amino acids. The germline gives CDR1 SGHTA, CDR2 FQGNSA. The CDR3 loop is CASSIGTAGEQYF.

V gene TRBV10-3 combines with J gene TRBJ2-3; with no DNA, the TCRdb D assignment of TRBD2 cannot be verified. This CDR3 contains 13 residues. Germline V CDR1 and CDR2: ENHRY, SYGVKD. CDR3 sequence: CAITGLVTDTQYF.

The rearrangement links TRBV27 to TRBJ1-5; TCRdb picks TRBD1, but there is no DNA to check that call. The germline CDR1 and CDR2 sequences are MNHEY and SMNVEV (reference sequence). CDR3 length: 13 residues. The CDR3 sequence: CASSQMRDQPQHF.

The chain links TRBV3-1 to TRBJ2-5; the TCRdb D gene call, TRBD2, has no DNA to confirm it. Germline assignment: CDR1 LGHDT and CDR2 YNNKEL (reference sequence). The CDR3 contains 17 residues. The CDR3 reads CASSQDGSGGAGETQYF.